These 15 T cell receptor beta chains were all obtained from the same sample, sequenced in a study of T-cell memory formation after mild COVID-19. TCRdb independently ran MiXCR on the 5' RACE reads; one entry per CDR3 protein. The sample contains approximately 170,000 distinct CDR3 sequences, around 13% of which appear only once. Sequencing was performed on PBMCs or a T cell subset sorted from them (not recorded which). Every receptor here comes from a young man who had mild COVID-19 (a few samples of this study predate the infection). Cell type and time point are not known.

This clonotype was counted only a few times. The V call is TRBV12-3 or TRBV12-4, the J call TRBJ1-6; D unresolved. V was trimmed by 5 bases and J by 10 bases, leaving 18 bases between them. This CDR3 spans 15 amino acids. The CDR3 DNA sequence: TGTGCCAGCAGTCTCCTGGACCGCTTAGGGTCACCCCTCCACTTT. Its protein product is CASSLLDRLGSPLHF.

This chain uses TRBV7-9 with TRBJ2-1; possible D gene TRBD1, 5 bases. The CDR3 is 15 amino acids. V shed 3 bases and J shed 0 bases, with 9 bases lying between them. Per germline, CDR1 SEHNR and CDR2 FQNEAQ (reference sequence). For the CDR3, the DNA is TGTGCCAGCAGCTTTCAGGGCCTCTCCTACAATGAGCAGTTCTTC. Protein sequence: CASSFQGLSYNEQFF.

This clonotype turned up a few times. This chain uses TRBV12-3 or TRBV12-4 with TRBJ2-3; 7 bases align to TRBD1. V trimming: 6 bases; J trimming: 6 bases; junction bases outside the gene matches: 6. CDR3 size: 13 residues. This CDR3 reads CASRQTGSDTQYF. CDR3 nucleotide sequence: TGTGCCAGCAGACAGACAGGGTCGGATACGCAGTATTTT.

The chain joins TRBV7-2 to TRBJ1-2; D gene uncertain. The CDR3 is 13 residues long. Germline V gene data show CDR1 as SGHTA and CDR2 as FQGNSA. V was shortened by 4 bases and J by 5 bases, with 11 bases between the two germline ends. Here the CDR3 reads CASSYRASYGYTF. For the CDR3, the DNA is TGTGCCAGCAGCTACCGGGCCTCGTATGGCTACACCTTC.

The rearrangement uses TRBV24-1 and TRBJ1-2, with TRBD1 identical over 7 bases. The CDR3 is 13 residues long. V lost 9 bases, J lost 7 bases, and 10 bases stayed unmatched. The germline V gene has CDR1 KGHDR and CDR2 SFDVKD. Here the CDR3 DNA reads TGTGCCACCGAAGGACAGGCCTCCGGTGGCTACACCTTC. This codes for CATEGQASGGYTF.

This clonotype appeared many times. This chain links TRBV5-5 with TRBJ1-5; a weak D match, TRBD1 (5 bases). Germline V CDR1 and CDR2: SGHKS, YYEKEE (reference sequence). The CDR3 totals 14 residues. Trimming stripped 0 bases from V and 4 bases from J, with 8 bases between. CDR3 loop: CASSLGDRNQPQHF. The CDR3 DNA sequence: TGTGCCAGCAGCTTGGGGGACCGGAATCAGCCCCAGCATTTT.

The rearrangement links TRBV5-1 to TRBJ1-2; D remains ambiguous. V was trimmed by 2 bases and J by 9 bases, leaving 11 bases between them. Germline V gene lookup returns CDR1 SGHRS and CDR2 YFSETQ. This CDR3 is built from 12 residues. The CDR3 is CASSLGSNRYTF. The CDR3 DNA is TGCGCCAGCAGCTTAGGCAGCAATCGCTACACCTTC.

This clonotype was recorded a few times. DNA of the CDR3: TGTGCCAGCAGTTCTACAGGCTCGTCGAATCAGCCCCAGCATTTT. Its protein is CASSSTGSSNQPQHF. The chain couples TRBV12-3 or TRBV12-4 to TRBJ1-5; a weak D match, TRBD1 (5 bases). CDR3 length: 15 amino acids. The ends were cut back, 4 bases at V and 4 bases at J, with 14 bases in the middle.

The chain joins TRBV5-6 to TRBJ2-6; D is tentatively TRBD1 or TRBD2 (6 bases each). The germline CDR1 and CDR2 sequences are SGHDT and YYEEEE. The CDR3 sequence is 18 residues long. The V and J ends lost 1 base and 4 bases respectively, with 18 bases between them. CDR3 bases: TGTGCCAGCAGCTTGACGCGGGACTTGGGGGCCGGGGCCAACGTCCTGACTTTC. Residues: CASSLTRDLGAGANVLTF.

The rearrangement uses TRBV7-2 and TRBJ1-2, with D unclear. V lost 5 bases and J 2 bases, leaving 9 bases between the germline ends. Looked up from germline, CDR1 is SGHTA and CDR2 is FQGNSA. CDR3 length equals 13 residues. CDR3 DNA: TGTGCCAGCAGCCTCCTTAGGAACTATGGCTACACCTTC. Amino acids: CASSLLRNYGYTF.

This clonotype was detected ten times or more. V gene TRBV7-2 combines with J gene TRBJ2-7; D is tentatively TRBD1 or TRBD2 (6 bases each). Trimming took 1 base from V and 4 from J, leaving 11 bases between them. The CDR3 sequence is 14 residues long. The germline V gene has CDR1 SGHTA and CDR2 FQGNSA. CDR3 bases: TGTGCCAGCAGCTTAGAGAAGGGGGGTTACGAGCAGTACGTC. Residues: CASSLEKGGYEQYV.

This clonotype was counted only a few times. V is TRBV12-3 or TRBV12-4 and J is TRBJ1-1; no definite D call. The CDR3 is made up of 14 amino acids. The V end was cut by 5 bases, the J end by 4 bases, with 14 bases between. The CDR3 here is CASSPTGRATEAFF. The CDR3, as DNA: TGTGCCAGCAGTCCCACGGGAAGAGCCACTGAAGCTTTCTTT.

The rearrangement links TRBV7-9 to TRBJ2-5; 14 bases line up with TRBD2. The germline V gene encodes CDR1 SEHNR and CDR2 FQNEAQ (reference sequence). V shed 4 bases, J shed 6 bases, and the junction held 10 bases outside the gene matches. This CDR3 spans 17 amino acids. CDR3 nucleotide sequence: TGTGCCAGCAGCTCAGGACTAGCGGGAGGAGTGTTACAGACCCAGTACTTC. Translating it yields CASSSGLAGGVLQTQYF.

Only a few counts were recorded for this clonotype. V gene TRBV27 combines with J gene TRBJ1-6; D remains ambiguous. The germline gives CDR1 MNHEY, CDR2 SMNVEV (reference sequence). V was clipped by 4 bases and J by 9 bases, with 13 bases between them. This CDR3 contains 14 residues. The CDR3 coding sequence is TGTGCCAGCAGTTCCCCCCCGAACGGTTCACCCCTCCACTTT. This sequence encodes CASSSPPNGSPLHF.

In its sample, this clonotype was seen a few times. The genes are TRBV5-5 and TRBJ1-2; the match to TRBD1 covers 7 bases. The germline V gene encodes CDR1 SGHKS and CDR2 YYEKEE (reference sequence). V lost 4 bases, J lost 3 bases, and 3 bases stayed unmatched. This CDR3 comprises 13 residues. CDR3 nucleotides: TGTGCCAGCAGCAAAGGGACAGACTATGGCTACACCTTC. This translates into CASSKGTDYGYTF. The variable domain in full, completed from reference TRBV5-5 and TRBJ1-2, reads DAGVTQSPTHLIKTRGQQVTLRCSPISGHKSVSWYQQVLGQGPQFIFQYYEKEERGRGNFPDRFSARQFPNYSSELNVNALLLGDSALYLCASSKGTDYGYTFGSGTRLTVV.